Listed below are T cell receptor beta chains from one sample, sequenced in a study of PD-L1 blockade in urothelial cancer. Generated by immunoSEQ multiplex PCR, the TCRdb table keeps only in-frame clones and is missing some. The sample records approximately 48,000 clones, roughly 85% being singletons. Sequences were derived from PBMCs, sampled around atezolizumab (anti-PD-L1) treatment. Source of these receptors: a woman in her sixties with urothelial cancer. The CDR3 runs from the conserved cysteine through the conserved F or W. The order of the fields is CDR3 protein, CDR3 DNA, D gene, J gene, clone size, V gene. The D gene is left open where the match is weak. Rows give clone size only sometimes, using once, few, many, or a class for an expanded clone.

CDR3aa: CASSLDRAGQPQHF
CDR3nt: TGTGCCAGCAGCTTGGACAGGGCTGGTCAGCCCCAGCATTTT
d_gene: TRBD1
j_gene: TRBJ1-5
abundance: few
v_gene: TRBV7-2

CDR3aa: CASSYSPEPPGDTQYF
CDR3nt: TGTGCCAGCAGTTACTCGCCGGAGCCTCCCGGGGATACGCAGTATTTT
d_gene: -
j_gene: TRBJ2-3
abundance: -
v_gene: TRBV6-5

CDR3aa: CASSLSGQGPRREKLFF
CDR3nt: TGTGCCAGCAGTTTGTCGGGACAGGGGCCACGACGAGAAAAACTGTTTTTT
d_gene: TRBD1
j_gene: TRBJ1-4
abundance: -
v_gene: TRBV28

CDR3aa: CASREQGGGYTF
CDR3nt: TGTGCCAGCAGGGAACAGGGCGGCGGCTACACCTTC
d_gene: -
j_gene: TRBJ1-2
abundance: few
v_gene: TRBV27

CDR3aa: CASSLDPAASSYNEQFF
CDR3nt: TGCGCCAGCAGCTTGGACCCGGCGGCTAGCTCCTACAATGAGCAGTTCTTC
d_gene: -
j_gene: TRBJ2-1
abundance: -
v_gene: TRBV5-1

CDR3aa: CASSLYNIGTDTQYF
CDR3nt: TGTGCCAGCAGCTTATACAATATTGGCACAGATACGCAGTATTTT
d_gene: -
j_gene: TRBJ2-3
abundance: -
v_gene: TRBV5-8

CDR3aa: CASSESAGETQYF
CDR3nt: TGCGCCAGCAGTGAGTCGGCGGGGGAGACCCAGTACTTC
d_gene: -
j_gene: TRBJ2-5
abundance: -
v_gene: TRBV10-2

CDR3aa: CASSKPRAGKTYEQYF
CDR3nt: TGTGCCAGCAGCAAGCCGAGGGCCGGAAAAACATACGAGCAGTACTTC
d_gene: -
j_gene: TRBJ2-7
abundance: -
v_gene: TRBV28

CDR3aa: CASSRGTSGRLPYEQYF
CDR3nt: TGCGCCAGCAGCCGAGGGACTAGCGGGAGACTACCCTACGAGCAGTACTTC
d_gene: TRBD2
j_gene: TRBJ2-7
abundance: -
v_gene: TRBV5-1

CDR3aa: CASSDTSSYEQYF
CDR3nt: TGCGCCAGCAGTGATACTAGCAGCTACGAGCAGTACTTC
d_gene: -
j_gene: TRBJ2-7
abundance: -
v_gene: TRBV10-2

CDR3aa: CASSPGLAGVFF
CDR3nt: TGTGCCAGCAGTCCGGGACTAGCGGGAGTGTTCTTC
d_gene: TRBD2
j_gene: TRBJ2-1
abundance: few
v_gene: TRBV6-1

CDR3aa: CSVHTGGFGTEAFF
CDR3nt: TGCAGCGTCCACACAGGGGGCTTTGGCACTGAAGCTTTCTTT
d_gene: TRBD1
j_gene: TRBJ1-1
abundance: -
v_gene: TRBV29-1

CDR3aa: CASSHVRGVSYNEQFF
CDR3nt: TGCGCCAGCAGCCACGTGCGGGGGGTCTCCTACAATGAGCAGTTCTTC
d_gene: TRBD2
j_gene: TRBJ2-1
abundance: -
v_gene: TRBV4-3

CDR3aa: CAISEGLRGGRESANTGELFF
CDR3nt: TGTGCCATCAGTGAGGGGTTACGCGGCGGGAGAGAATCCGCGAACACCGGGGAGCTGTTTTTT
d_gene: TRBD2
j_gene: TRBJ2-2
abundance: -
v_gene: TRBV10-3

CDR3aa: CASSPSPGLNTEAFF
CDR3nt: TGTGCCAGCAGTCCCTCGCCAGGGCTGAACACTGAAGCTTTCTTT
d_gene: -
j_gene: TRBJ1-1
abundance: -
v_gene: TRBV6-4

CDR3aa: CASSSRAGGTEAFF
CDR3nt: TGCGCCAGCAGCTCGCGGGCAGGGGGCACTGAAGCTTTCTTT
d_gene: TRBD1
j_gene: TRBJ1-1
abundance: -
v_gene: TRBV4-3

CDR3aa: CASSGQGAAETQYF
CDR3nt: TGCGCCAGCAGTGGACAGGGGGCGGCAGAGACCCAGTACTTC
d_gene: TRBD1
j_gene: TRBJ2-5
abundance: -
v_gene: TRBV5-1

CDR3aa: CASSVRPGSGNTIYF
CDR3nt: TGTGCCAGCAGTGTTAGGCCAGGCTCTGGAAACACCATATATTTT
d_gene: -
j_gene: TRBJ1-3
abundance: -
v_gene: TRBV6-1

CDR3aa: CASSSRTAGNTIYF
CDR3nt: TGTGCCAGCAGCTCCCGGACTGCTGGAAACACCATATATTTT
d_gene: -
j_gene: TRBJ1-3
abundance: -
v_gene: TRBV5-4

CDR3aa: CASSMRPLRDEKLFF
CDR3nt: TGTGCCAGTAGTATGAGGCCCCTCCGGGATGAAAAACTGTTTTTT
d_gene: -
j_gene: TRBJ1-4
abundance: once
v_gene: TRBV19

CDR3aa: CASSILGQGPAGGTQYF
CDR3nt: TGTGCCAGCAGCATACTGGGACAGGGACCAGCAGGAGGGACCCAGTACTTC
d_gene: TRBD1
j_gene: TRBJ2-5
abundance: -
v_gene: TRBV9

CDR3aa: CASSLKRNTQYF
CDR3nt: TGCGCCAGCAGCTTAAAGCGAAATACGCAGTATTTT
d_gene: -
j_gene: TRBJ2-3
abundance: -
v_gene: TRBV5-1

CDR3aa: CASSQAAGTGEGETQYF
CDR3nt: TGTGCCAGCAGCCAAGCAGCCGGGACAGGGGAGGGAGAGACCCAGTACTTC
d_gene: TRBD1
j_gene: TRBJ2-5
abundance: -
v_gene: TRBV4-2

CDR3aa: CASSRDRGLTEAFF
CDR3nt: TGCGCCAGCAGCCGGGACAGGGGGCTTACTGAAGCTTTCTTT
d_gene: TRBD1
j_gene: TRBJ1-1
abundance: -
v_gene: TRBV4-3

CDR3aa: CASSARPASYEQYF
CDR3nt: TGTGCCAGCAGCGCTAGGCCCGCGAGCTACGAGCAGTACTTC
d_gene: -
j_gene: TRBJ2-7
abundance: -
v_gene: TRBV11-3

CDR3aa: CASSSPMAGPYNEQFF
CDR3nt: TGTGCCAGCAGTTCTCCCATGGCGGGGCCCTACAATGAGCAGTTCTTC
d_gene: -
j_gene: TRBJ2-1
abundance: -
v_gene: TRBV6-6

CDR3aa: CSVLTSPTYNEQFF
CDR3nt: TGCAGCGTTCTAACTAGTCCTACCTACAATGAGCAGTTCTTC
d_gene: -
j_gene: TRBJ2-1
abundance: -
v_gene: TRBV29-1

CDR3aa: CATSRVLQGWADEQYF
CDR3nt: TGTGCCACCAGCAGAGTCCTTCAGGGCTGGGCGGACGAGCAGTACTTC
d_gene: -
j_gene: TRBJ2-7
abundance: -
v_gene: TRBV15

CDR3aa: CASSPNAGGAYEQYF
CDR3nt: TGTGCCAGCAGCCCTAATGCCGGGGGGGCCTACGAGCAGTACTTC
d_gene: TRBD2
j_gene: TRBJ2-7
abundance: -
v_gene: TRBV7-6

CDR3aa: CASSPPASGSYEQYF
CDR3nt: TGTGCCAGCTCACCACCGGCTAGCGGGAGCTACGAGCAGTACTTC
d_gene: TRBD2
j_gene: TRBJ2-7
abundance: once
v_gene: TRBV18

CDR3aa: CASSTTGPYGYTF
CDR3nt: TGTGCCAGTAGTACGACAGGGCCCTATGGCTACACCTTC
d_gene: TRBD1
j_gene: TRBJ1-2
abundance: -
v_gene: TRBV19

CDR3aa: CASRGQGGNTQYF
CDR3nt: TGTGCCAGCAGGGGACAGGGAGGGAATACGCAGTATTTT
d_gene: TRBD1
j_gene: TRBJ2-3
abundance: -
v_gene: TRBV7-2

CDR3aa: CASSAGTSGNQETQYF
CDR3nt: TGTGCCAGCAGCGCCGGGACTAGCGGGAACCAAGAGACCCAGTACTTC
d_gene: TRBD2
j_gene: TRBJ2-5
abundance: -
v_gene: TRBV9

CDR3aa: CASSPRGSSYNEQFF
CDR3nt: TGTGCCAGCAGCCCACGGGGGAGCTCCTACAATGAGCAGTTCTTC
d_gene: -
j_gene: TRBJ2-1
abundance: -
v_gene: TRBV5-4

CDR3aa: CASSGAFAYNEQFF
CDR3nt: TGCGCCAGCAGCGGGGCATTCGCCTACAATGAGCAGTTCTTC
d_gene: -
j_gene: TRBJ2-1
abundance: -
v_gene: TRBV5-1

CDR3aa: CASSTRRQGADTQYF
CDR3nt: TGCGCCAGCAGCACCCGCCGACAGGGGGCAGATACGCAGTATTTT
d_gene: TRBD1
j_gene: TRBJ2-3
abundance: -
v_gene: TRBV5-1

CDR3aa: CASRPTGGSGNTIYF
CDR3nt: TGTGCCAGCAGACCTACAGGGGGGTCGGGAAACACCATATATTTT
d_gene: TRBD1
j_gene: TRBJ1-3
abundance: -
v_gene: TRBV27

CDR3aa: CASSQAAGGNNSPLHF
CDR3nt: TGTGCCAGCAGCCAGGCGGCAGGAGGGAATAATTCACCCCTCCACTTT
d_gene: -
j_gene: TRBJ1-6
abundance: -
v_gene: TRBV5-4

CDR3aa: CASSLYPGAYEQYF
CDR3nt: TGTGCCAGCAGTTTATATCCAGGCGCCTACGAGCAGTACTTC
d_gene: -
j_gene: TRBJ2-7
abundance: -
v_gene: TRBV27

CDR3aa: CASSTSSNEETQYF
CDR3nt: TGTGCCAGCAGCACCAGTAGCAATGAGGAGACCCAGTACTTC
d_gene: -
j_gene: TRBJ2-5
abundance: -
v_gene: TRBV7-2

CDR3aa: CASSISGSSDEQYF
CDR3nt: TGTGCCAGTAGCATTAGCGGGAGTTCCGACGAGCAGTACTTC
d_gene: TRBD2
j_gene: TRBJ2-7
abundance: -
v_gene: TRBV19

CDR3aa: CASSTLGLAGSPNEQFF
CDR3nt: TGTGCCAGTAGTACCCTCGGACTAGCGGGCTCTCCCAATGAGCAGTTCTTC
d_gene: TRBD2
j_gene: TRBJ2-1
abundance: -
v_gene: TRBV19

CDR3aa: CASSHLTSGPYNEQFF
CDR3nt: TGTGCCAGCAGTCACCTTACTAGCGGCCCTTACAATGAGCAGTTCTTC
d_gene: TRBD2
j_gene: TRBJ2-1
abundance: -
v_gene: TRBV27

CDR3aa: CASSSLGAEAEAFF
CDR3nt: TGCGCCAGCAGTTCTCTTGGGGCCGAGGCTGAAGCTTTCTTT
d_gene: -
j_gene: TRBJ1-1
abundance: -
v_gene: TRBV5-1

CDR3aa: CASSIFERTGVGNEQFF
CDR3nt: TGTGCCAGTAGTATCTTCGAGAGGACAGGGGTCGGCAATGAGCAGTTCTTC
d_gene: TRBD1
j_gene: TRBJ2-1
abundance: -
v_gene: TRBV19

CDR3aa: CASSFRTSGGRSYNEQFF
CDR3nt: TGTGCCAGTAGTTTTAGGACTAGCGGGGGGCGGTCCTACAATGAGCAGTTCTTC
d_gene: TRBD2
j_gene: TRBJ2-1
abundance: -
v_gene: TRBV19

CDR3aa: CASSVLAGGREEQYF
CDR3nt: TGTGCCAGCAGCGTACTAGCGGGAGGGCGGGAAGAGCAGTACTTC
d_gene: TRBD2
j_gene: TRBJ2-7
abundance: -
v_gene: TRBV5-6

CDR3aa: CSDDRQGATVEAFF
CDR3nt: TGCAGCGATGACCGACAGGGGGCGACCGTTGAAGCTTTCTTT
d_gene: TRBD1
j_gene: TRBJ1-1
abundance: -
v_gene: TRBV29-1

CDR3aa: CASSPPGRGRNEQFF
CDR3nt: TGTGCCAGCAGCCCACCAGGCAGGGGGCGCAATGAGCAGTTCTTC
d_gene: TRBD1
j_gene: TRBJ2-1
abundance: -
v_gene: TRBV7-8

CDR3aa: CASSKAGGYYEQYF
CDR3nt: TGTGCCAGCAGCAAAGCTGGGGGGTACTACGAGCAGTACTTC
d_gene: -
j_gene: TRBJ2-7
abundance: -
v_gene: TRBV21-1

CDR3aa: CASSQDLAGGYEQYF
CDR3nt: TGTGCCAGCAGCCAAGACCTAGCGGGGGGGTACGAGCAGTACTTC
d_gene: TRBD2
j_gene: TRBJ2-7
abundance: once
v_gene: TRBV4-2

CDR3aa: CASSSDPGSTGELFF
CDR3nt: TGTGCCAGCAGCTCTGATCCAGGTTCCACCGGGGAGCTGTTTTTT
d_gene: -
j_gene: TRBJ2-2
abundance: -
v_gene: TRBV9

CDR3aa: CASSIDARPQHF
CDR3nt: TGTGCCAGTAGTATAGATGCCAGGCCCCAGCATTTT
d_gene: -
j_gene: TRBJ1-5
abundance: -
v_gene: TRBV19

CDR3aa: CASSPDRVNEQFF
CDR3nt: TGTGCCAGCAGCCCGGACAGGGTTAATGAGCAGTTCTTC
d_gene: TRBD1
j_gene: TRBJ2-1
abundance: -
v_gene: TRBV14

CDR3aa: CASSLGANYNEQFF
CDR3nt: TGTGCCAGCAGCTTAGGGGCGAACTACAATGAGCAGTTCTTC
d_gene: -
j_gene: TRBJ2-1
abundance: -
v_gene: TRBV7-7

CDR3aa: CASTGPGNHNEQFF
CDR3nt: TGTGCCAGCACCGGCCCCGGGAACCACAATGAGCAGTTCTTC
d_gene: -
j_gene: TRBJ2-1
abundance: -
v_gene: TRBV6-5

CDR3aa: CASSQRLAGEQFF
CDR3nt: TGTGCCAGCAGCCAAAGACTAGCGGGCGAGCAGTTCTTC
d_gene: TRBD2
j_gene: TRBJ2-1
abundance: -
v_gene: TRBV14